Sequencing of this TCR beta chain was carried out in a study of regulatory T cells in long-lasting Graves disease. Notes on the study in general: Favored usage of TRBV28, TRBJ1-2 and TRBJ2-5 was recorded in persistent disease. Persistent-disease Graves' patients showed less TCR diversity than new cases.

This clonotype was counted many times. The antigen is undetermined. Regarding time point: persistent/refractory GD, antithyroid drugs over 5 years with positive TRAb. Isolated PBMC RNA provided the starting material for the TCR library. According to the study, TCR beta libraries were built with iRepertoire HTBI primers and CDR3-region Arm-PCR. Authors' methods: Detected in the samples were some 68 TRBV and under 15 TRBJ segments. TCRdb re-analysed the multiplex PCR reads in MiXCR, keeping a single row per CDR3 protein. TCRdb, not the authors, supplied the V and J calls. The sample has under 350,000 distinct CDR3 sequences; around 20% are singletons. After removal of 1 base from V and 4 bases from J, the junction contained 4 bases not matched to a gene. The CDR3 runs 15 residues. Germline V gene data show CDR1 as SGHVS and CDR2 as FQNEAQ.

This sequence originates from a female donor with Graves disease. The chain combines TRBV7-8 with TRBJ2-7; 10 bases map to TRBD2. The material sequenced was peripheral blood mononuclear cells (PBMCs), taken when the disease was refractory, from a patient treated with antithyroid drugs. Written as DNA, the CDR3 is TGTGCCAGCAGCTTAGAAGCGGGAGGGTCGTACGAGCAGTACTTC. Protein sequence: CASSLEAGGSYEQYF.